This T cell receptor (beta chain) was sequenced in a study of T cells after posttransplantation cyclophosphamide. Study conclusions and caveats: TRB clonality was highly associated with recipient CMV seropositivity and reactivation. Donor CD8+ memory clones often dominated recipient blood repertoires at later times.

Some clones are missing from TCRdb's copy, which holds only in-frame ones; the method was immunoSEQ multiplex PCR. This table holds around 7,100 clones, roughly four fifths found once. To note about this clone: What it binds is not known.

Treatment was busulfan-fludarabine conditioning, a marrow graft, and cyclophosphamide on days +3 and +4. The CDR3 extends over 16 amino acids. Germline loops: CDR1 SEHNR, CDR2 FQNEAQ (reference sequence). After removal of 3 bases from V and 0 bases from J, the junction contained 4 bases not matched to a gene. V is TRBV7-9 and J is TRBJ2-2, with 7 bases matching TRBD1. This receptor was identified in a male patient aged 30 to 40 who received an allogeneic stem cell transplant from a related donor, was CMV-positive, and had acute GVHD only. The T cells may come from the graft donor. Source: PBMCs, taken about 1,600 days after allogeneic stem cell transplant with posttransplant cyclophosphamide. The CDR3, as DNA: TGTGCCAGCAGCTTCCGACAGGGTACGAACACCGGGGAGCTGTTTTTT. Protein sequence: CASSFRQGTNTGELFF.